Below are 30 T cell receptor beta chains sequenced from a single sample in a study of CD8+ T cells in alopecia areata (dated by TCRdb to the late 2010s). This specimen's time point label, interpreted: baseline before oral tofacitinib. Libraries were made using the immunoSEQ multiplex PCR assay. RNA was extracted from all samples and reverse transcribed into cDNA, which served as template for TCR sequencing. TCRdb took this table from immuneACCESS and kept in-frame rearrangements with V and J called. Such tables lack part of the clones; where checked against another copy, unresolved V genes explain under half of the gap, and the rest is unexplained. In all, the sample holds about 180,000 clones, and roughly 70% of those were seen once. The biggest ten clones account for about an eighth of the sample. The specimen comprised CD8+ T cells sorted from blood, sampled at week 0. The receptor set was obtained from a human donor with alopecia areata.

The chain couples TRBV23-1 to TRBJ2-7; D gene unclear. TRBV23-1 is treated as an ORF (open reading frame) with a function not yet certain. Trimming stripped 0 bases from V and 0 bases from J, with 12 bases between. The CDR3 has 16 residues. The CDR3 sequence is CASSQSGRTISYEQYF. The CDR3, as DNA: TGCGCCAGCAGTCAATCGGGCAGGACGATCTCCTACGAGCAGTACTTC.

The V and J genes are TRBV5-1 and TRBJ2-7; possible D gene TRBD2, 6 bases. This CDR3 has 13 amino acids. V dropped 2 bases and J dropped 7 bases, with 13 bases sitting between them. The germline CDR1 and CDR2 sequences are SGHRS and YFSETQ. The CDR3 DNA reads as TGCGCCAGCAGCTTCGACCCTGCGGGGGAGCAGTACTTC. Translation: CASSFDPAGEQYF.

This chain links TRBV29-1 with TRBJ2-2; weak D call: TRBD1 (5 bases). Trimming removed 2 bases from V and 1 base from J, with 5 bases in between. CDR3 length equals 13 residues. Germline V gives CDR1 SQVTM, CDR2 ANQGSEA. The CDR3 region is CSVETGNTGELFF. The CDR3 bases are TGCAGCGTTGAAACAGGGAACACCGGGGAGCTGTTTTTT.

V gene TRBV30 combines with J gene TRBJ1-5; 10 positions match TRBD1. Germline-derived CDR1 and CDR2 are GTSNPN and SVGIG (reference sequence). The CDR3 has 16 amino acids. Trimming cost V 4 bases and J 7 bases; bases outside gene matches: 13. The CDR3 loop is CAWTPPRDRGGQPQHF. DNA for the CDR3: TGTGCCTGGACCCCTCCCCGGGACAGGGGTGGGCAGCCCCAGCATTTT. Variable domain in full (rest from reference TRBV30 and TRBJ1-5): SQTIHQWPATLVQPVGSPLSLECTVEGTSNPNLYWYRQAAGRGLQLLFYSVGIGQISSEVPQNLSASRPQDRQFILSSKKLLLSDSGFYLCAWTPPRDRGGQPQHFGDGTRLSIL.

The V gene is TRBV27, the J gene TRBJ2-1, with 8 bases identical to TRBD2. This CDR3 region has 15 residues. CDR1 MNHEY and CDR2 SMNVEV come from the germline V gene (reference sequence). V lost 5 bases and J lost 3; bases outside the gene matches: 6. The CDR3 sequence: CASSTFAGGYNEQFF. The DNA of the CDR3 is TGTGCCAGCAGTACATTTGCGGGGGGCTACAATGAGCAGTTCTTC.

The chain recombines TRBV27 with TRBJ2-5; a possible D gene is TRBD2 (5 bases). This CDR3 is built from 12 residues. The V gene lost 4 bases and the J gene lost 9 bases, with 12 bases spanning the gap. Germline lookup yields CDR1 MNHEY and CDR2 SMNVEV (reference sequence). DNA for the CDR3: TGTGCCAGCAGTTCCCGTACGGAGGCCCAGTACTTC. It codes for CASSSRTEAQYF.

In its sample, this clone was seen a few times. V usage is TRBV25-1 and J usage is TRBJ2-7; D is unclear. CDR1 and CDR2 (germline): MGHDK, SYGVNS. V shed 2 bases and J shed 6 bases, with 11 bases lying between them. The CDR3 totals 13 residues. CDR3 sequence: CASSERVKGEQYF. The CDR3 DNA is TGTGCCAGCAGTGAACGGGTGAAGGGCGAGCAGTACTTC.

The gene calls are TRBV25-1 and TRBJ2-5; D is perhaps TRBD1 (5 bases). The CDR3 contains 14 residues. V lost 7 bases and J lost 5, with 17 bases in between. Germline V gives CDR1 MGHDK, CDR2 SYGVNS. CDR3 in DNA: TGTGCCAGCACCCCAGGGAATTTTCGGGAGACCCAGTACTTC. This sequence encodes CASTPGNFRETQYF.

The chain employs TRBV18 and TRBJ2-5; TRBD1 agrees at 8 bases. The CDR3 is 14 residues long. The germline V gene encodes CDR1 KGHSH and CDR2 LQKENI. V was clipped by 2 bases and J by 1 base; unmatched bases: 0. CDR3 sequence reads: CASSPGTGQETQYF. DNA for the CDR3: TGTGCCAGCTCACCAGGGACAGGCCAAGAGACCCAGTACTTC.

This clone has just a few counts. The chain employs TRBV4-1 and TRBJ1-2; 8 bases line up with TRBD1. CDR1 and CDR2 from the germline V gene are MGHRA and YSYEKL. J gave up 7 bases and V 0 bases, and 10 bases lay outside the gene matches. This CDR3 contains 16 residues. The chain's CDR3 is CASSQEGSQGARGYTF. CDR3 DNA sequence: TGCGCCAGCAGCCAAGAGGGTTCTCAGGGGGCGCGTGGCTACACCTTC.

This clone has only a few counts. This chain joins TRBV12-5 and TRBJ2-1; D not resolved. The CDR3 totals 11 residues. Trimming stripped 3 bases from V and 4 bases from J, with 1 base between. Germline CDR1 and CDR2: LGHNT and FRNRAP. The chain's CDR3 is CASGLYNEQFF. The CDR3, as DNA: TGTGCTAGTGGTTTATACAATGAGCAGTTCTTC.

V usage is TRBV13 and J usage is TRBJ2-7, with D tentatively TRBD2 (7 bases). Deletions cut 6 bases from V and 6 bases from J, with 21 bases between. This CDR3 has 15 amino acids. In germline, CDR1 is PRHDT, CDR2 FYEKMQ (reference sequence). CDR3 residues: CASSPGRGGRSEQYF. The CDR3 DNA reads as TGTGCCAGCAGTCCCGGTAGGGGGGGCCGGTCCGAGCAGTACTTC. The whole variable domain, remainder taken from reference TRBV13 and TRBJ2-7, is AAGVIQSPRHLIKEKRETATLKCYPIPRHDTVYWYQQGPGQDPQFLISFYEKMQSDKGSIPDRFSAQQFSDYHSELNMSSLELGDSALYFCASSPGRGGRSEQYFGPGTRLTVT.

The chain is built from TRBV10-3 and TRBJ2-3, with D unclear. Germline V gives CDR1 ENHRY, CDR2 SYGVKD. This CDR3 has 14 amino acids. The V and J ends lost 4 bases and 5 bases respectively, with 13 bases between them. CDR3 nucleotides: TGTGCCATCAGTGGGACCTCACGAGGAGATACGCAGTATTTT. Protein: CAISGTSRGDTQYF.

J is TRBJ2-1 and V is TRBV5-1, with 7 bases aligning to TRBD2. CDR1 and CDR2 from the germline V gene are SGHRS and YFSETQ. The trim removed 2 bases at V and 8 bases at J, leaving 10 bases unmatched. This CDR3 comprises 15 residues. The CDR3 DNA sequence: TGCGCCAGCAGCTTCATGGGACTATTGGTCGATGAGCAGTTCTTC. It encodes CASSFMGLLVDEQFF.

The CDR3 region has the DNA TGTGCCTGGAGTGGGACGGCAAGAATGGGCGGCTACACCTTC. Its translation: CAWSGTARMGGYTF. This chain joins TRBV30 and TRBJ1-2, with D hard to call. Per the germline V gene, CDR1 is GTSNPN and CDR2 is SVGIG (reference sequence). This CDR3 contains 14 residues. Trimming pared 1 base from V and 8 bases from J, leaving 17 bases between.

The genes are TRBV9 and TRBJ2-6; D gene uncertain. In germline, CDR1 is SGDLS, CDR2 YYNGEE. Trimming removed 9 bases at V and 0 bases at J, with 10 bases between. The CDR3 is made up of 14 amino acids. The DNA of the CDR3 is TGTGCCACCGGTTCGGGCTCTGGGGCCAACGTCCTGACTTTC. Amino acids: CATGSGSGANVLTF.

In this sample, this clone turned up a few times. The J gene is TRBJ1-5, the V gene TRBV27; D remains ambiguous. Trimming shortened V by 2 bases and J by 2 bases, and 10 bases separated the two germline ends. This CDR3 is 15 amino acids long. Germline V gene lookup returns CDR1 MNHEY and CDR2 SMNVEV (reference sequence). The CDR3 DNA sequence: TGTGCCAGCAGTTTAGGGCGGGGAGGCAATCAGCCCCAGCATTTT. Residues: CASSLGRGGNQPQHF.

The chain links TRBV6-5 to TRBJ2-3; a possible D gene is TRBD1 (5 bases). The V end was cut by 2 bases, the J end by 2 bases, with 14 bases between. The CDR3 has 16 residues. Germline V gene data show CDR1 as MNHEY and CDR2 as SVGAGI. For the CDR3, the DNA is TGTGCCAGCAGTTACACAGCAGGGATTTCCACAGATACGCAGTATTTT. Translated, it gives CASSYTAGISTDTQYF.

This chain uses TRBV30 with TRBJ1-5; D gene uncertain. The germline V gene encodes CDR1 GTSNPN and CDR2 SVGIG (reference sequence). The CDR3 loop spans 15 amino acids. Trimming took 3 bases from V and 0 from J, leaving 12 bases between them. CDR3: CAWSPGLYSNQPQHF. DNA of the CDR3: TGTGCCTGGAGCCCTGGACTTTATAGCAATCAGCCCCAGCATTTT.

The chain employs TRBV7-2 and TRBJ2-1; D uncertain. V lost 1 base and J 7 bases, leaving 8 bases between the germline ends. The CDR3 is 13 residues long. CDR1 is SGHTA and CDR2 is FQGNSA in the germline V gene. For the CDR3, the DNA is TGTGCCAGCAGCTTAGGGAGTAAGAATGAGCAGTTCTTC. Amino acids: CASSLGSKNEQFF.

The chain carries TRBV5-6 and TRBJ1-2, with TRBD1 matching 8 bases. The germline V gene has CDR1 SGHDT and CDR2 YYEEEE. The CDR3 loop spans 14 amino acids. Unmatched junction bases numbered 8, after V lost 4 bases and J lost 6 bases. As DNA, the CDR3 is TGTGCCAGCAGCCCAACGGACAGGGCTGATGGCTACACCTTC. It codes for CASSPTDRADGYTF.

This chain joins TRBV5-1 and TRBJ2-7; 7 nucleotides agree with TRBD2. Germline CDR1 is SGHRS and CDR2 is YFSETQ. Germline trimming cut 4 bases from V and 3 bases from J; bases unmatched to any gene: 10. The CDR3 spans 15 residues. This chain's CDR3 is CASSPGTTPLYEQYF. CDR3 nucleotides: TGCGCCAGCAGCCCGGGGACTACACCCCTCTACGAGCAGTACTTC.

This chain joins TRBV2 and TRBJ2-5; D may be TRBD2 (7 bases). This CDR3 spans 16 amino acids. Germline loops: CDR1 SNHLY, CDR2 FYNNEI. Trimming stripped 0 bases from V and 5 bases from J, with 16 bases between. CDR3 in amino acids: CASSEASGGARETQYF. The DNA of the CDR3 is TGTGCCAGCAGTGAAGCGAGTGGGGGGGCTCGGGAGACCCAGTACTTC. Variable domain in full (rest from reference TRBV2 and TRBJ2-5): EPEVTQTPSHQVTQMGQEVILRCVPISNHLYFYWYRQILGQKVEFLVSFYNNEISEKSEIFDDQFSVERPDGSNFTLKIRSTKLEDSAMYFCASSEASGGARETQYFGPGTRLLVL.

The chain is built from TRBV5-1 and TRBJ2-1, with D hard to call. V was trimmed by 3 bases and J by 8 bases, leaving 12 bases between them. The CDR3 covers 13 residues. Germline values: CDR1 SGHRS, CDR2 YFSETQ. CDR3 in amino acids: CASSSYPEDEQFF. The DNA for the CDR3 is TGCGCCAGCAGCTCGTACCCCGAGGATGAGCAGTTCTTC.

The chain links TRBV6-4 to TRBJ2-7, with 7 bases that match TRBD2. Losses at the gene ends were 3 bases for V and 2 bases for J; bases not matched to a gene: 7. The CDR3 loop spans 15 amino acids. CDR1 and CDR2 (germline): MRHNA, SNTAGT. CDR3 DNA sequence: TGTGCCAGCAGTGAGAATAGCGGGTTAGCCTACGAGCAGTACTTC. It is translated as CASSENSGLAYEQYF.

This clone occurred a few times. This chain uses TRBV29-1 with TRBJ1-1; unclear D gene. With 4 bases removed from V and 3 bases from J, the gap between germline ends came to 12 bases. CDR1 is SQVTM and CDR2 is ANQGSEA in the germline V gene. This CDR3 spans 13 amino acids. The CDR3, as DNA: TGCAGCGTTGTTCGACCGCGGCACACTGAAGCTTTCTTT. It codes for CSVVRPRHTEAFF.

The genes are TRBV6-4 and TRBJ2-4; TRBD1 aligns across 9 bases. With 0 bases clipped from V and 9 bases from J, the junction kept 3 bases outside the gene matches. Germline V lookup: CDR1 MRHNA, CDR2 SNTAGT. This CDR3 is 14 amino acids long. The CDR3 sequence is CASSDSPGQGIQYF. For the CDR3, the DNA is TGTGCCAGCAGTGACTCCCCGGGACAGGGCATTCAGTACTTC.

The V and J genes are TRBV12-5 and TRBJ2-6; D not certain. The germline V gene has CDR1 LGHNT and CDR2 FRNRAP. This CDR3 spans 14 amino acids. The germline V and J ends were trimmed by 1 base and 2 bases, with 3 bases remaining between them. DNA of the CDR3: TGTGCTAGTGGTTTGGGGACTGGGGCCAACGTCCTGACTTTC. Protein product: CASGLGTGANVLTF.

The chain employs TRBV4-1 and TRBJ2-3, with TRBD2 identical over 7 bases. Per the germline V gene, CDR1 is MGHRA and CDR2 is YSYEKL. The length of the CDR3 is 18 residues. V was pared by 4 bases and J by 3 bases, with 16 bases of the junction left unmatched. The CDR3 DNA is TGCGCCAGCAGCCCGGGGGTAACCAGGAGGGAGGGGACAGATACGCAGTATTTT. Encoded protein: CASSPGVTRREGTDTQYF.

The V and J genes are TRBV4-1 and TRBJ1-4, with TRBD1 matching 7 bases. Per the germline V gene, CDR1 is MGHRA and CDR2 is YSYEKL. V was clipped by 4 bases and J by 8 bases; unmatched bases: 7. This CDR3 is built from 14 residues. The CDR3 is CASSRGTVDEKLFF. As DNA, the CDR3 is TGCGCCAGCAGCCGCGGGACAGTAGACGAAAAACTGTTTTTT.